This TCR beta chain was documented in a study of blood T cell repertoires in COVID-19. Study-level information: Sites in the United States, Italy and Spain provided acute and convalescent COVID-19 samples. Nucleic acid was either cDNA or gDNA, and it came from T cells, B-cell-depleted T cells, or PBMCs.

CDR1 and CDR2 (germline): SGDLS, YYNGEE. V was cut by 4 bases and J by 4 bases, with 9 bases left in between. The CDR3 has 12 residues. Original methodology: The authors estimated nucleated cell counts from reference gene primer amplification. Method: immunoSEQ multiplex PCR; TCRdb's copy keeps in-frame clones and lacks some. For V, J and clone size, that table is used; D and trimming come from the DNA. This table holds approximately 500,000 clones, 85% to 90% found once. Material: peripheral blood. This chain joins TRBV9 and TRBJ2-7; maybe TRBD1 (6 bases). The TCR sequence derives from a woman aged 50 to 60 with COVID-19, enrolled during active disease. The CDR3 region is CASSPTGYEQYF. DNA for the CDR3: TGTGCCAGCAGCCCTACAGGGTACGAGCAGTACTTC.